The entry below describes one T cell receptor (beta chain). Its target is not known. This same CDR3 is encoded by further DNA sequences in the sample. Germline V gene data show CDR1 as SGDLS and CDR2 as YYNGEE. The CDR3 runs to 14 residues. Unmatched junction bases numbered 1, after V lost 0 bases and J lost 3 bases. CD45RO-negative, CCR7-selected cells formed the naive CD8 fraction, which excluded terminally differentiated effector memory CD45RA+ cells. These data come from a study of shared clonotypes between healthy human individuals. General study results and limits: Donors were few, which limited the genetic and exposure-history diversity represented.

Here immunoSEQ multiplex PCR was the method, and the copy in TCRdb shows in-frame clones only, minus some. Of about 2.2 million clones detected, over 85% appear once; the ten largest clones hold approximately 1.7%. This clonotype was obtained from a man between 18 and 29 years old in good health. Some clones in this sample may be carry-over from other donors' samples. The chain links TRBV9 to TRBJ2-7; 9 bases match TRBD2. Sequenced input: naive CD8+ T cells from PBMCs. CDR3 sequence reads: CASSVGGGGYEQYF. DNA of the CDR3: TGTGCCAGCAGCGTAGGCGGGGGGGGCTACGAGCAGTACTTC. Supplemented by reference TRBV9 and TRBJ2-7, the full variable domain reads DSGVTQTPKHLITATGQRVTLRCSPRSGDLSVYWYQQSLDQGLQFLIQYYNGEERAKGNILERFSAQQFPDLHSELNLSSLELGDSALYFCASSVGGGGYEQYFGPGTRLTVT.